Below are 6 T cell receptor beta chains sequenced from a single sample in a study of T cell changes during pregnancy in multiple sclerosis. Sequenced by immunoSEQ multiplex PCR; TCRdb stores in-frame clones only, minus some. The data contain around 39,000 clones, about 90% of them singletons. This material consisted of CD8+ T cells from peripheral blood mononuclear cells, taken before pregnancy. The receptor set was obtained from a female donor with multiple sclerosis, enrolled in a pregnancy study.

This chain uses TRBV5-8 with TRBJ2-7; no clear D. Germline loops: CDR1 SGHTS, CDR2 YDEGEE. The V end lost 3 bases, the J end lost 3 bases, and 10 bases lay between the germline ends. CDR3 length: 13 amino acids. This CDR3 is CASSSAPRYEQYF. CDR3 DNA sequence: TGTGCCAGCAGCTCAGCGCCGCGCTACGAGCAGTACTTC. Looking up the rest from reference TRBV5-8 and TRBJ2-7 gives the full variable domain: EAGVTQSPTHLIKTRGQQATLRCSPISGHTSVYWYQQALGLGLQFLLWYDEGEERNRGNFPPRFSGRQFPNYSSELNVNALELEDSALYLCASSSAPRYEQYFGPGTRLTVT.

CDR3 protein: CASSRVSGGARTGELFF. The DNA of the CDR3 is TGTGCCAGCTCAAGAGTGAGCGGGGGGGCCCGTACCGGGGAGCTGTTTTTT. The chain is built from TRBV18 and TRBJ2-2, with 10 bases matching TRBD2. The CDR3 is 17 amino acids. Trimming removed 5 bases from V and 5 bases from J; junction bases left unmatched: 11. Germline V gene data show CDR1 as KGHSH and CDR2 as LQKENI. The full variable domain, rest sourced from reference TRBV18 and TRBJ2-2, is NAGVMQNPRHLVRRRGQEARLRCSPMKGHSHVYWYRQLPEEGLKFMVYLQKENIIDESGMPKERFSAEFPKEGPSILRIQQVVRGDSAAYFCASSRVSGGARTGELFFGEGSRLTVL.

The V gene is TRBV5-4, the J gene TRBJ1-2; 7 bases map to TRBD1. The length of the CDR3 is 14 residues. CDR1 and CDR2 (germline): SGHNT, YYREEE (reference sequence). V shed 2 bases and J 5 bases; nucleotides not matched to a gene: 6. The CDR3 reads CASSFLGQLYGYTF. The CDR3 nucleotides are TGTGCCAGCAGCTTCTTGGGACAGCTATATGGCTACACCTTC.

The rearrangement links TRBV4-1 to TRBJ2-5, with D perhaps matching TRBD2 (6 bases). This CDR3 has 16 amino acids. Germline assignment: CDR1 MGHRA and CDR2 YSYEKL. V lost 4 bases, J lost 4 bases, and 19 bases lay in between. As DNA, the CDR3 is TGCGCCAGCAGCCCCCTTTGGGCGGGGAATCGAGAGACCCAGTACTTC. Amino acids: CASSPLWAGNRETQYF.

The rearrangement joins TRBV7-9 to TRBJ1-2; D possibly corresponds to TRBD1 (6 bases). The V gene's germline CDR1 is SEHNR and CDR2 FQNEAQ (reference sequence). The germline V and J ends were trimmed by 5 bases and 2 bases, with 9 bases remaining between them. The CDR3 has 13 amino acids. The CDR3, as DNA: TGTGCCAGCAGCCCAGGGGTCAACTATGGCTACACCTTC. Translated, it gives CASSPGVNYGYTF.

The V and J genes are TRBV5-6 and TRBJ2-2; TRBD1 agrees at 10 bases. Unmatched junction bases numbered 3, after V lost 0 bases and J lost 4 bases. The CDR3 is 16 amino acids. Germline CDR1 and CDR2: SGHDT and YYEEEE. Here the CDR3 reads CASSLEWDRGTGELFF. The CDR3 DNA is TGTGCCAGCAGCTTGGAATGGGACAGGGGCACCGGGGAGCTGTTTTTT.